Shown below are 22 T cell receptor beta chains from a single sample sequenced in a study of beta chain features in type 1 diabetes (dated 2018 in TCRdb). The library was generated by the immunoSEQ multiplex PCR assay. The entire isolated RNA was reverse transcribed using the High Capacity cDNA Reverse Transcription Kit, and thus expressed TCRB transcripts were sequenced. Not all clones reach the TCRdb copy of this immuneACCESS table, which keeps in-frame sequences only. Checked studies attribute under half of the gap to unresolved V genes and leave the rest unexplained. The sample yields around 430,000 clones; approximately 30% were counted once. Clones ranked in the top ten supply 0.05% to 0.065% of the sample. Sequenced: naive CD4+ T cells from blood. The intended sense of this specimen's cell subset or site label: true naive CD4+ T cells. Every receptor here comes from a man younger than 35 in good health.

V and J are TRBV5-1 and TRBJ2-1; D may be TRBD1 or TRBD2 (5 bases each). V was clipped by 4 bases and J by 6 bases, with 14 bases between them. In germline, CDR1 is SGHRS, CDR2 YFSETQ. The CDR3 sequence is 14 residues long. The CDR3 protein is CASSPGTSFNEQFF. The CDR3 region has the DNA TGCGCCAGCAGCCCGGGGACGAGCTTCAATGAGCAGTTCTTC.

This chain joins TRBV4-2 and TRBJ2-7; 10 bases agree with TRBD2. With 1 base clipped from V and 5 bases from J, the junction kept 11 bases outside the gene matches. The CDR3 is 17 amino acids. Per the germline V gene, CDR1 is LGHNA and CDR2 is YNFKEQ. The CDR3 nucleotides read TGTGCCAGCAGCCAAGGACTGGAGTCTAGCGGGAGCCACGAGCAGTACTTC. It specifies CASSQGLESSGSHEQYF.

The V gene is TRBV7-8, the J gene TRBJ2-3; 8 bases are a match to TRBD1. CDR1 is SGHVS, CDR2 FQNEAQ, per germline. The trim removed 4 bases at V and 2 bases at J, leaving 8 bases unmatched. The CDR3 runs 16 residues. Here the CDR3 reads CASSSPGGLVTDTQYF. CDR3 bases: TGTGCCAGCAGCTCCCCAGGGGGCCTGGTCACAGATACGCAGTATTTT.

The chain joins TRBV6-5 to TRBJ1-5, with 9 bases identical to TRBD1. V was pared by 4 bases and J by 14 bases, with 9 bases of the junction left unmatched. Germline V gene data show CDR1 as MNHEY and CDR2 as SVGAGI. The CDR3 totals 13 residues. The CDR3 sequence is CASSSFHRGPKHF. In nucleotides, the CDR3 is TGTGCCAGCAGTTCATTCCACAGGGGGCCAAAGCATTTT.

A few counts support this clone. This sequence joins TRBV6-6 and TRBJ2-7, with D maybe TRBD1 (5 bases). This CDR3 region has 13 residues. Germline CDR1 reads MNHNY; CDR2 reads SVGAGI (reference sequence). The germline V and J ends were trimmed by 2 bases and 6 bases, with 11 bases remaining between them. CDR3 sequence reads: CASSYQGSSEQYF. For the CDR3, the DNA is TGTGCCAGCAGTTACCAGGGAAGCAGCGAGCAGTACTTC.

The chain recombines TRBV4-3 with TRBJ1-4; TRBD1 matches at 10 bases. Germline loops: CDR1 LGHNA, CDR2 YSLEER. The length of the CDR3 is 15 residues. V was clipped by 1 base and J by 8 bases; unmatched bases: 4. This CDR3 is CASSQGGQGIEKLFF. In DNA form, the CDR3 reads TGCGCCAGCAGCCAAGGGGGACAGGGGATCGAAAAACTGTTTTTT.

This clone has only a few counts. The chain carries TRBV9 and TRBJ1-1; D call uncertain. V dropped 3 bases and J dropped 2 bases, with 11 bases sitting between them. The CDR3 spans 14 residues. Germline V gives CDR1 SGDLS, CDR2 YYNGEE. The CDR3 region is CASSAQGGNTEAFF. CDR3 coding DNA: TGTGCCAGCAGCGCCCAAGGCGGTAACACTGAAGCTTTCTTT.

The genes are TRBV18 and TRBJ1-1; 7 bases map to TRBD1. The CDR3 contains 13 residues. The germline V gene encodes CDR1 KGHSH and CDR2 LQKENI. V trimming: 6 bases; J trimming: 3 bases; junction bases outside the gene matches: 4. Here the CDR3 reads CASSYRGDTEAFF. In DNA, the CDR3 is TGTGCCAGCTCCTACAGGGGCGACACTGAAGCTTTCTTT. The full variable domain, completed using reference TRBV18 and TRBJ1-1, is NAGVMQNPRHLVRRRGQEARLRCSPMKGHSHVYWYRQLPEEGLKFMVYLQKENIIDESGMPKERFSAEFPKEGPSILRIQQVVRGDSAAYFCASSYRGDTEAFFGQGTRLTVV.

CDR3 protein: CASSSGQRVYGYTF. The CDR3 coding sequence is TGTGCCAGCAGCTCAGGACAGAGGGTATATGGCTACACCTTC. The chain links TRBV5-4 to TRBJ1-2; possible D gene TRBD1, 6 bases. The V gene's germline CDR1 is SGHNT and CDR2 YYREEE (reference sequence). Trimming cost V 3 bases and J 5 bases, with 14 bases left between them. The CDR3 length is 14 residues. Full variable domain (rest looked up from reference TRBV5-4 and TRBJ1-2): ETGVTQSPTHLIKTRGQQVTLRCSSQSGHNTVSWYQQALGQGPQFIFQYYREEENGRGNFPPRFSGLQFPNYSSELNVNALELDDSALYLCASSSGQRVYGYTFGSGTRLTVV.

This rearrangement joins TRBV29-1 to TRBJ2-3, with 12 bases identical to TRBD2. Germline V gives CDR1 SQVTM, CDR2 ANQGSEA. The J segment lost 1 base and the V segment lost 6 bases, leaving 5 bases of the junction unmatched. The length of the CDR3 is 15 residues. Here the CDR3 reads CSVLGLAGRTDTQYF. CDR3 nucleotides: TGCAGCGTACTCGGACTAGCGGGGCGCACAGATACGCAGTATTTT.

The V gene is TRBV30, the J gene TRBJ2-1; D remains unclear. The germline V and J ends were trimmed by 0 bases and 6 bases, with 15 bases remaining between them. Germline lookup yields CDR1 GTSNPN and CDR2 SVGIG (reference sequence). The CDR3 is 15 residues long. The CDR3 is CAWSVSLTLGNEQFF. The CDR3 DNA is TGTGCCTGGAGTGTCAGTCTAACGTTAGGCAATGAGCAGTTCTTC.

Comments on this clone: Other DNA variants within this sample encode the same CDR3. For the CDR3, the DNA is TGTGCCAGCTCACCACAGGAGGAGACCCAGTACTTC. The encoded protein is CASSPQEETQYF. The V call is TRBV18, the J call TRBJ2-5; D remains ambiguous. The V end lost 1 base, the J end lost 5 bases, and 5 bases lay between the germline ends. Germline lookup yields CDR1 KGHSH and CDR2 LQKENI. CDR3 size: 12 residues.

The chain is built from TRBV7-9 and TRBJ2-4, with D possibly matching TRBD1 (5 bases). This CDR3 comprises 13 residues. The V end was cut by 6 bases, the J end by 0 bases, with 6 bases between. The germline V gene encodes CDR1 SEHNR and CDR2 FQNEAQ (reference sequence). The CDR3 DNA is TGTGCCAGCAGTACAGGAGCCAAAAACATTCAGTACTTC. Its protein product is CASSTGAKNIQYF.

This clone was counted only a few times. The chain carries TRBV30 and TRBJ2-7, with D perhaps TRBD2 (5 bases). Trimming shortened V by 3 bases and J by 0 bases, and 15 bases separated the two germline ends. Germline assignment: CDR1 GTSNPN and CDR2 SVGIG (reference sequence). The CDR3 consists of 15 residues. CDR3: CAWSLLRGLSYEQYF. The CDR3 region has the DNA TGTGCCTGGAGCCTCCTCCGAGGGCTCTCCTACGAGCAGTACTTC.

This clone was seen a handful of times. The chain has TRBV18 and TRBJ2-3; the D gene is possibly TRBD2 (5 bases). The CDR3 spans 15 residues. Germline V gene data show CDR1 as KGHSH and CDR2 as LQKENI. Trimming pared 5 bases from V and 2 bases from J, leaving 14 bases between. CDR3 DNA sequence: TGTGCCAGCTCAAGCCTAGCCTCTATCACAGATACGCAGTATTTT. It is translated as CASSSLASITDTQYF.

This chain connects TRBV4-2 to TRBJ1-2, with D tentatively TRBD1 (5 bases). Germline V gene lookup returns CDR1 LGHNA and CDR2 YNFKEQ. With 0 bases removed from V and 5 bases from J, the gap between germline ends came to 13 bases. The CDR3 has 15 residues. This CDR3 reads CASSQEPREDYGYTF. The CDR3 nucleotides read TGTGCCAGCAGCCAAGAGCCCAGGGAGGATTATGGCTACACCTTC.

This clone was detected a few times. This CDR3 reads CASSEALPGYNEQFF. In DNA, the CDR3 is TGTGCCAGCAGTGAAGCGCTTCCTGGCTACAATGAGCAGTTCTTC. This chain connects TRBV2 to TRBJ2-1, with D unclear. The CDR3 extends over 15 amino acids. V was clipped by 0 bases and J by 3 bases, with 9 bases between them. Germline V gene lookup returns CDR1 SNHLY and CDR2 FYNNEI.

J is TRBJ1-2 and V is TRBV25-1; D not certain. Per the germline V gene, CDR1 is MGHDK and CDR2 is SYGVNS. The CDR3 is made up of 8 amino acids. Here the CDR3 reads CGCYGYTF. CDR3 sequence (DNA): TGTGGATGTTATGGCTACACCTTC.

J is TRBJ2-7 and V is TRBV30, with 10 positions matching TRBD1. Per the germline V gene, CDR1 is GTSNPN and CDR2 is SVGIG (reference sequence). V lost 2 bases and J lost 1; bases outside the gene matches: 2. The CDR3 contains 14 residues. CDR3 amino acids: CAWSRTGGSYEQYF. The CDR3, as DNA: TGTGCCTGGAGTAGGACAGGGGGGTCCTACGAGCAGTACTTC. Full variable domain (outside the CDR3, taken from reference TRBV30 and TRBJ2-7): SQTIHQWPATLVQPVGSPLSLECTVEGTSNPNLYWYRQAAGRGLQLLFYSVGIGQISSEVPQNLSASRPQDRQFILSSKKLLLSDSGFYLCAWSRTGGSYEQYFGPGTRLTVT.

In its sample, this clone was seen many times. As DNA, the CDR3 is TGTGCCAGCAGCGTCAGAGATACGCAGTATTTT. Amino acids: CASSVRDTQYF. The rearrangement links TRBV7-9 to TRBJ2-3; unclear D gene. CDR3 length: 11 residues. Germline values: CDR1 SEHNR, CDR2 FQNEAQ (reference sequence). V lost 5 bases to trimming and J lost 5 bases, with 5 bases between them.

The CDR3 sequence is CASSASKGNTGELFF. CDR3 coding DNA: TGTGCCAGCAGCGCTAGTAAAGGGAACACCGGGGAGCTGTTTTTT. The chain recombines TRBV14 with TRBJ2-2; D is undetermined. Trimming cost V 5 bases and J 1 base, with 11 bases left between them. CDR1 and CDR2 from the germline V gene are SGHDN and FVKESK. The CDR3 runs to 15 residues.

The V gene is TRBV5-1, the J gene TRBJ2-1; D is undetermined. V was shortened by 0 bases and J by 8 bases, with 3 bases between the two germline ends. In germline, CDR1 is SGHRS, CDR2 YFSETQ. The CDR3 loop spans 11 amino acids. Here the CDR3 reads CASSLADEQFF. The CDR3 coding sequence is TGCGCCAGCAGCTTGGCCGATGAGCAGTTCTTC. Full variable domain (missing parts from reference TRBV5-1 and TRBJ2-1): KAGVTQTPRYLIKTRGQQVTLSCSPISGHRSVSWYQQTPGQGLQFLFEYFSETQRNKGNFPGRFSGRQFSNSRSEMNVSTLELGDSALYLCASSLADEQFFGPGTRLTVL.